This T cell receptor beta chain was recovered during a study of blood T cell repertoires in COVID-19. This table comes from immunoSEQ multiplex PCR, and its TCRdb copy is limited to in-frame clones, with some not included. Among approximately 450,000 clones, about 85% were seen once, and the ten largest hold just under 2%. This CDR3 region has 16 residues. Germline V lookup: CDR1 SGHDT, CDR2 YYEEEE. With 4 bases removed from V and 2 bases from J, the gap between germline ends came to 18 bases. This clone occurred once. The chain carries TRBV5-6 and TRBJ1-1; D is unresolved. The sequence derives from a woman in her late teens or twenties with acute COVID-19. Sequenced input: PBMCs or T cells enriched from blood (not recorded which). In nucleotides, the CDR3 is TGTGCCAGCAGCCCCCCTGCCCCAGAGCGCAACACTGAAGCTTTCTTT. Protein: CASSPPAPERNTEAFF. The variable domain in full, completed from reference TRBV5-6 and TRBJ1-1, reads DAGVTQSPTHLIKTRGQQVTLRCSPKSGHDTVSWYQQALGQGPQFIFQYYEEEERQRGNFPDRFSGHQFPNYSSELNVNALLLGDSALYLCASSPPAPERNTEAFFGQGTRLTVV.